The T cell receptor beta chain described here comes from a study of blood T cell repertoires in COVID-19. A few counts support this clone. Germline V gene data show CDR1 as MNHNS and CDR2 as SASEGT. The CDR3 contains 15 residues. The trim removed 0 bases at V and 5 bases at J, leaving 5 bases unmatched. This table comes from immunoSEQ multiplex PCR, and its TCRdb copy is limited to in-frame clones, with some not included. The data show 300,000 to 350,000 clones, over 80% seen once. The chain has TRBV6-1 and TRBJ1-1; 8 nucleotides line up with TRBD1. The receptor was derived from a woman aged 50 to 60 with COVID-19, enrolled during active disease. Sequencing was done on a sample of peripheral blood. CDR3 bases: TGTGCCAGCAGTGAAGCCGGGACAGGTGGGACTGAAGCTTTCTTT. Translating gives CASSEAGTGGTEAFF.